These 3 T cell receptor beta chains came from one sample sequenced in a study of breast tumors, draining lymph nodes, adjacent tissues (dated by TCRdb to 2016 to 2018). Lymph node samples came from the axillary draining lymph nodes of breast cancer patients. Library preparation was by multiplex PCR. Sequencer: Illumina HiSeq 2000. Starting from the raw public reads, TCRdb applied fastp trimming at Q25, assembled clones with MiXCR and retained in-frame beta chains. Rows are combined by CDR3 protein, so each entry shows the most common genes and DNA. The sample table lists approximately 170,000 distinct CDR3 sequences, roughly a third of them with a count of one. The biggest ten clones account for around 4.1% of the sample. Sequencing was performed on axillary lymph node tissue. All receptors derive from a female donor with breast cancer. Some clones in this sample may be carry-over from other donors' samples.

This clonotype was seen many times. This rearrangement joins TRBV19 to TRBJ1-5, with a weak D call TRBD1 (5 bases). V was clipped by 5 bases and J by 4 bases, with 18 bases between them. Per the germline V gene, CDR1 is LNHDA and CDR2 is SQIVND (reference sequence). The CDR3 extends over 16 amino acids. CDR3 DNA: TGTGCCAGTAGTTACCCCTGGGACCGAATTAATCAGCCCCAGCATTTT. Its protein product is CASSYPWDRINQPQHF.

This sequence joins TRBV20-1 and TRBJ2-3; D unclear. The germline V gene has CDR1 DFQATT and CDR2 SNEGSKA (reference sequence). The CDR3 has 15 residues. The germline V and J ends were trimmed by 3 bases and 2 bases, with 15 bases remaining between them. Here the CDR3 DNA reads TGCAGTGCTAGGGCTAACACGGTGAACACAGATACGCAGTATTTT. This encodes CSARANTVNTDTQYF.

Turning to this clonotype: Given the absence of the conserved phenylalanine or tryptophan at the CDR3 end, a read error is likely. No DNA is shown, since the ends of the CDR3 on it are uncertain; the CDR3 is the one TCRdb lists. The rearrangement links TRBV7-9 to TRBJ2-2; the table gives TRBD2 as D, unverified against the DNA. Germline CDR1 is SEHNR and CDR2 is FQNEAQ (reference sequence). Both ends counted, the CDR3 spans 18 residues. The CDR3 reads CANHGPTSGGANTGELRI.